This TCR beta chain was found in a study of blood T cell repertoires in COVID-19. The assay was immunoSEQ multiplex PCR, and TCRdb's table has in-frame clones only and misses some. This table holds about 74,000 clones, more than 70% found once. CDR3 length: 16 residues. The V gene's germline CDR1 is SGHRS and CDR2 YFSETQ. V dropped 1 base and J dropped 1; count of bases not matched to a gene: 5. V gene TRBV5-1 combines with J gene TRBJ1-3, with 7 bases lining up with TRBD1. The receptor's source is a man between 65 and 80 years old with active or convalescent COVID-19. Sequencing was performed on peripheral blood. The CDR3, as DNA: TGCGCCAGCAGCTTGCCCACAGGGGAGTCTGGAAACACCATATATTTT. It specifies CASSLPTGESGNTIYF.